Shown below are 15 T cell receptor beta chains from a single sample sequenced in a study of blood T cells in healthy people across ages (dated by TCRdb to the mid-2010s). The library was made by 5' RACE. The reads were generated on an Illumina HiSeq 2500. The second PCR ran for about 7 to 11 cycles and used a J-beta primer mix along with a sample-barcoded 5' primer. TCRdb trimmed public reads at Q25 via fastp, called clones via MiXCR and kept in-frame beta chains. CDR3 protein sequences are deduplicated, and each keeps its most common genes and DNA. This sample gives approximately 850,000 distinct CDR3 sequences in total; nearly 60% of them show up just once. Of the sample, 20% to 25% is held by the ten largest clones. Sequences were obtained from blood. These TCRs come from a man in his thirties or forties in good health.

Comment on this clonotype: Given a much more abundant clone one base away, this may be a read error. The DNA of the CDR3 is TGTACCATCAGTCCTTTAGCGGGAGATGGAGAGACCCAGTACTTC. Its protein product is CTISPLAGDGETQYF. The gene calls are TRBV10-3 and TRBJ2-5, with 9 positions matching TRBD2. CDR1 ENHRY and CDR2 SYGVKD come from the germline V gene. The length of the CDR3 is 15 residues.

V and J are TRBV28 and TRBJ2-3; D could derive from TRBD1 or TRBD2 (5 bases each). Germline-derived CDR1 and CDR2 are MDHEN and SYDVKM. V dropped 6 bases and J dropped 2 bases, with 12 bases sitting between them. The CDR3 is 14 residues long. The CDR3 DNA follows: TGTGCCAGCAGATCCGGGACCTTCACAGATACGCAGTATTTT. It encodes CASRSGTFTDTQYF.

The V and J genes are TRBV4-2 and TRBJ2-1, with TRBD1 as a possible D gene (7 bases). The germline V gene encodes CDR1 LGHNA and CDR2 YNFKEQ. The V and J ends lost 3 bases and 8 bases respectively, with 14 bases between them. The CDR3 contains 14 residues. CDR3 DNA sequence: TGTGCCAGCAGCCAGCTAGGAGGGGGCTATGAGCAGTTCTTC. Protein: CASSQLGGGYEQFF.

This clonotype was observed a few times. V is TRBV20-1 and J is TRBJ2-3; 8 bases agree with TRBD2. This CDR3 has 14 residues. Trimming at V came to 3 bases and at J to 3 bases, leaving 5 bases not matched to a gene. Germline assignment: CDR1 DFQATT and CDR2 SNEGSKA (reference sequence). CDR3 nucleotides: TGCAGTGCTAGTACTAGCGGCCGAACAGATACGCAGTATTTT. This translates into CSASTSGRTDTQYF.

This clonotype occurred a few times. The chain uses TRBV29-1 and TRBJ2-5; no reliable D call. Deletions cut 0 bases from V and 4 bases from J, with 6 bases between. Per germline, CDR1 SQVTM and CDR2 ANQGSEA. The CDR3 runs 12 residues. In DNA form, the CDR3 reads TGCAGCGTTGAAGAATCTCGAGAGACCCAGTACTTC. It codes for CSVEESRETQYF.

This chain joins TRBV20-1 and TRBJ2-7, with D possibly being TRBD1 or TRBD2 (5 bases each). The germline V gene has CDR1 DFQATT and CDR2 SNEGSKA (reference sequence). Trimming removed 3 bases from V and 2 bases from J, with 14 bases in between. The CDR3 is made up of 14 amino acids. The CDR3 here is CSASETRGAYEQYF. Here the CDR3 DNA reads TGCAGTGCTAGTGAGACTCGGGGCGCCTACGAGCAGTACTTC.

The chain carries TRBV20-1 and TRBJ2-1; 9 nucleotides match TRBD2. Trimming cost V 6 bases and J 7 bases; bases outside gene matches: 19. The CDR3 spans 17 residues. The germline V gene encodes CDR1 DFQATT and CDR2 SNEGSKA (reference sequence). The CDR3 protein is CSAPEWAGGPYWNEQFF. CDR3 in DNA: TGCAGTGCCCCGGAGTGGGCGGGAGGGCCGTATTGGAATGAGCAGTTCTTC.

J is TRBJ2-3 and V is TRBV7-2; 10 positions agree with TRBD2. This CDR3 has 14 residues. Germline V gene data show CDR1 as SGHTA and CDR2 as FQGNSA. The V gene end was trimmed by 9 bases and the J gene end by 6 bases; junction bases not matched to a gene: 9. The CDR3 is CASKRGGFSDTQYF. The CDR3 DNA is TGTGCCAGTAAGCGGGGGGGATTTTCGGATACGCAGTATTTT.

This CDR3 reads CSVEGGKTYNEQFF. The CDR3, as DNA: TGCAGCGTTGAAGGTGGGAAAACCTACAATGAGCAGTTCTTC. The chain has TRBV29-1 and TRBJ2-1, with D unclear. The CDR3 is 14 residues long. Between the trimmed V and J ends, which lost 1 base and 2 bases, there was a span of 9 bases. Looked up from germline, CDR1 is SQVTM and CDR2 is ANQGSEA.

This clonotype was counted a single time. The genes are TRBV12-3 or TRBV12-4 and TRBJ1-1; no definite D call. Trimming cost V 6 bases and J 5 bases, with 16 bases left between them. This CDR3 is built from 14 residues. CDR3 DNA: TGTGCCAGCAGAACGGACGGGTCGTGGACTGAAGCTTTCTTT. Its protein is CASRTDGSWTEAFF.

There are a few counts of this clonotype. The CDR3 bases are TGCGCCAGCAGCTTGGGTGGTCACGACTATGGCTACACCTTC. This sequence encodes CASSLGGHDYGYTF. The chain recombines TRBV5-1 with TRBJ1-2, with D unresolved. V was cut by 0 bases and J by 3 bases, with 9 bases left in between. This CDR3 spans 14 amino acids. CDR1 SGHRS and CDR2 YFSETQ come from the germline V gene.

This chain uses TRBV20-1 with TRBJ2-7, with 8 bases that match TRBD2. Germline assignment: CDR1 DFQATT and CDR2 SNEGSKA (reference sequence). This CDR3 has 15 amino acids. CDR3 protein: CEATFKSGSFYEQYF. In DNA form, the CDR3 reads TGCGAGGCAACATTCAAGAGCGGGAGCTTCTACGAGCAGTACTTC.

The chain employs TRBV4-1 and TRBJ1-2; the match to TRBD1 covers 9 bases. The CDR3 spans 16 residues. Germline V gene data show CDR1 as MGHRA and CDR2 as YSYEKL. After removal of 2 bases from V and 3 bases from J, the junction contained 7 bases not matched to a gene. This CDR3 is CASSQIYRQGDYGYTF. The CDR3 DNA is TGCGCCAGCAGCCAAATCTATCGACAGGGGGACTATGGCTACACCTTC.

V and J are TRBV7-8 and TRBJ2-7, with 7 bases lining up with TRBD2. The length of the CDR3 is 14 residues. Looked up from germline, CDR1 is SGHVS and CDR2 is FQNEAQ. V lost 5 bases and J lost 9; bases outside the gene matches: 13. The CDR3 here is CASSPGTTRFGQYF. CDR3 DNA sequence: TGTGCCAGCAGCCCAGGGACTACCAGATTCGGGCAGTACTTC.

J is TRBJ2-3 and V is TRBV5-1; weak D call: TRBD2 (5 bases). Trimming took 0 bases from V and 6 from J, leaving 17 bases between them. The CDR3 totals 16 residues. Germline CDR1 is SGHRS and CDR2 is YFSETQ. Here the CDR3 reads CASSLEAVGSVDTQYF. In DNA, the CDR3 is TGCGCCAGCAGCTTGGAGGCCGTTGGGAGTGTGGATACGCAGTATTTT. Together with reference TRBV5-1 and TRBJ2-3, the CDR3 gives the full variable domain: KAGVTQTPRYLIKTRGQQVTLSCSPISGHRSVSWYQQTPGQGLQFLFEYFSETQRNKGNFPGRFSGRQFSNSRSEMNVSTLELGDSALYLCASSLEAVGSVDTQYFGPGTRLTVL.